This TCR beta chain was sequenced for a study of blood T cell repertoires in COVID-19. Whole-study context: Collection of acute and convalescent COVID-19 samples took place in the United States, Italy and Spain. Nucleic acid was either cDNA or gDNA, and it came from T cells, B-cell-depleted T cells, or PBMCs.

This clone was detected many times. Per the original methods: Reference gene primers were amplified, and this amplification served to estimate nucleated cell counts. Produced via immunoSEQ multiplex PCR; TCRdb's table is partial and in-frame only. Clone size and V and J calls were adopted from that table, with D and trimming inferred from the DNA. The sample gives approximately 250,000 clones, 70% to 85% of which show up once; approximately 2.3% is in the top ten. Specimen: peripheral blood. This receptor was identified in a middle-aged man who had recovered from COVID-19.

CDR3 residues: CASTGPGNDEQYF. CDR3 in DNA: TGTGCCAGCACGGGTCCAGGGAACGACGAGCAGTACTTC. The J gene is TRBJ2-7, the V gene TRBV11-3; perhaps TRBD1 as D (5 bases). Trimming took off 7 bases at V and 5 bases at J, with 15 bases between the two ends. The CDR3 has 13 amino acids. Germline CDR1 is SGHNT and CDR2 is YENEEA.